The rows below give T cell receptor beta chains drawn from one sample of a study of T cells after yellow fever vaccination. TCRdb analysed the 5' RACE reads with MiXCR anew, one entry per CDR3 protein. The table has around 250,000 distinct CDR3 sequences, about 7.1% seen once. Sequenced here: CD4+ T cells sorted from PBMCs, sampled 15 days after the yellow fever booster vaccination. The source of these receptors is a man aged 30 to 45 who received the YFV17D yellow fever vaccine. Both conserved end residues are part of each CDR3. D genes are given only for firm matches. Size is omitted from some rows. Given values are once, few, many or a class for expanded clones.

v_gene	d_gene	abundance	j_gene	CDR3nt	CDR3aa
TRBV18	.	few	TRBJ2-2	TGTGCCAGCTCACCACCCGGCGGGACCGGGGAGCTGTTTTTT	CASSPPGGTGELFF
TRBV29-1	.	few	TRBJ1-1	TGCAGCGGTAAAGACAGCCACACTGAAGCTTTCTTT	CSGKDSHTEAFF
TRBV11-2	TRBD1	few	TRBJ2-7	TGTGCCAGCAGCGCGGGACAGGGATTCTACGAGCAGTACTTC	CASSAGQGFYEQYF
TRBV29-1	TRBD2	few	TRBJ2-1	TGCAGCGTTGATGCGGGACTACTCCGAAATGAGCAGTTCTTC	CSVDAGLLRNEQFF
TRBV7-2	.	few	TRBJ2-7	TGTGCCAGCAGCCACAGGGCGGGAGCGGACTACGAGCAGTACTTC	CASSHRAGADYEQYF
TRBV5-1	TRBD2	few	TRBJ2-1	TGCGCCAGCAGCTTGGCCCTAGCGGGAGGAGGCTACAATGAGCAGTTCTTC	CASSLALAGGGYNEQFF
TRBV5-1	.	.	TRBJ2-3	TGCGCCAGCACCTCCGGGAGCCCGACAGATACGCAGTATTTT	CASTSGSPTDTQYF
TRBV7-2	.	.	TRBJ2-2	TGTGCCAGCAGCTCCCAGCTGGAGTCCGGGGAGCTGTTTTTT	CASSSQLESGELFF
TRBV4-3	.	few	TRBJ2-7	TGCGCCAGCAGCCACGTGGGTCAGGTGGGCGAGCAGTACTTC	CASSHVGQVGEQYF
TRBV6-1	TRBD1	.	TRBJ2-7	TGTGCCAGCTCCTCGGACAGGGCTTTCCGCGAGCAGTACTTC	CASSSDRAFREQYF
TRBV20-1	.	many	TRBJ2-1	TGCAGTGCTAGAGATCGGGCTAGCTTGCTGTCCTATGAGCAGTTCTTC	CSARDRASLLSYEQFF
TRBV20-1	TRBD2	few	TRBJ2-2	TGCAGTGCTCACCTTAGCGGGAGGAACACCGGGGAGCTGTTTTTT	CSAHLSGRNTGELFF
TRBV7-9	TRBD1	many	TRBJ2-7	TGTGCCAGCAGCTTGGGGGGACAGGCCTACGAGCAGTACTTC	CASSLGGQAYEQYF
TRBV6-4	.	.	TRBJ1-4	TGTGCCAGCAGGGGGGCGGGAGATGCCGTCAGAAAACTGTTTTTT	CASRGAGDAVRKLFF
TRBV29-1	TRBD2	many	TRBJ2-3	TGCAGCGCTGAAAGCGGGAGTGGAGATACGCAGTATTTT	CSAESGSGDTQYF
TRBV9	TRBD2	many	TRBJ2-5	TGTGCCAGCAGTCAGGGAGGGACCAAACAGACCCAGTACTTC	CASSQGGTKQTQYF
TRBV20-1	.	few	TRBJ2-3	TGCAGTCCGGGACAATCAACTAGCACAGATACGCAGTATTTT	CSPGQSTSTDTQYF
TRBV5-1	TRBD1	many	TRBJ2-7	TGCGCCAGCAGCTCCGGGACAGGCGCCTACGAGCAGTACTTC	CASSSGTGAYEQYF
TRBV5-1	.	.	TRBJ2-1	TGCGCCAGCGCCCTGGTAGCGGTTTCCTACAATGAGCAGTTCTTC	CASALVAVSYNEQFF
TRBV27	.	few	TRBJ2-2	TGTGCCAGCAGTTTTATGGCCGGGGAGCTGTTTTTT	CASSFMAGELFF
TRBV5-1	TRBD1	many	TRBJ2-2	TGCGCCAGCAGCCCGCAGGGGGCCGGGGAGCTGTTTTTT	CASSPQGAGELFF
TRBV9	.	.	TRBJ2-7	TGTGCCAGCAGCGTAAAGGACTACAGGGTGGACTCCTACGAGCAGTACTTC	CASSVKDYRVDSYEQYF
TRBV29-1	.	.	TRBJ2-4	TGCAGCGTTGAATGGAGCGCCGTAGCCAAAAACATTCAGTACTTC	CSVEWSAVAKNIQYF
TRBV15	.	.	TRBJ1-5	TGTGCCACCAGCAGAGATCGTACAGGGAATCAGCCCCAGCATTTT	CATSRDRTGNQPQHF
TRBV7-2	.	few	TRBJ2-5	TGTGCCAGCAGCTTAGATGGTCGCTTAGCGCGGGAGACCCAGTACTTC	CASSLDGRLARETQYF
TRBV29-1	.	.	TRBJ1-1	TGCAGCGTTGCCGTGGCAGGATCAGCTTTCTTT	CSVAVAGSAFF
TRBV2	.	.	TRBJ2-3	TGTGCCAGCAGTGAAACGGGGATAGACACAGATACGCAGTATTTT	CASSETGIDTDTQYF
TRBV12-3/TRBV12-4	.	few	TRBJ1-5	TGTGCCAGCAGTTCGGGGCTAGATCAGCCCCAGCATTTT	CASSSGLDQPQHF